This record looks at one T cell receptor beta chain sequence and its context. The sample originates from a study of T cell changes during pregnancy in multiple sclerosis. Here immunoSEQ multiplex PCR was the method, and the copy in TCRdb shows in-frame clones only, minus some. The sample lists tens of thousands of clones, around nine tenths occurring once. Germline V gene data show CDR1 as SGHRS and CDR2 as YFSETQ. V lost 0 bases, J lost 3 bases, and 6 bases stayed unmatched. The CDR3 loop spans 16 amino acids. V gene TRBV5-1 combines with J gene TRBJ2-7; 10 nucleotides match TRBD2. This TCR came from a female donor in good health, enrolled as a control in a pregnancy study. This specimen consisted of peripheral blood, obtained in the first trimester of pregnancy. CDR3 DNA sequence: TGCGCCAGCAGCTTGGCCGTCACTAGCGGGAACTACGAGCAGTACTTC. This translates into CASSLAVTSGNYEQYF.